This TCR beta chain was retrieved from a study of shared clonotypes between healthy human individuals. Points from the study as a whole: Collection of samples was limited to blood; tissue repertoires likely differ.

With regard to this clone: Its antigen remains unknown.

The naive CD8 fraction comprised CD45RO-negative cells positively selected for CCR7 and excluded terminally differentiated effector memory CD45RA+ cells. CDR1 and CDR2 (germline): SGHAT, FQNNGV. The CDR3 loop spans 14 amino acids. V lost 6 bases, J lost 6 bases, and 9 bases stayed unmatched. The assay was run at deep level. For sorted subsets, approximately 0.2 ug DNA per replicate equaled about 31,000 T cell genomes. The method was immunoSEQ multiplex PCR; TCRdb's version includes in-frame clones alone and lacks a portion of them. The sample shows about 700,000 clones, about 91% of them seen only once.

This clonotype originated in a man aged 25-40 years in good health. The sample taken for sequencing was naive CD8+ T cells sorted from blood. The chain carries TRBV11-2 and TRBJ2-7, with TRBD1 identical over 9 bases. The CDR3 region is CASSFGTGPREQYF. The CDR3 DNA reads as TGTGCCAGCAGTTTCGGGACAGGGCCTCGCGAGCAGTACTTC.